This TCR beta chain was found in a study of T cell changes during pregnancy in multiple sclerosis. This clone appeared a single time. V shed 5 bases and J shed 3 bases, with 13 bases lying between them. CDR3 size: 14 residues. Per the germline V gene, CDR1 is SGHTA and CDR2 is FQGNSA. Data came from immunoSEQ multiplex PCR; TCRdb stores just in-frame clones and leaves some out. This repertoire shows roughly 58,000 clones, over 80% found once; its top ten account for around 0.16%. Sequenced material: CD4+ T cells from peripheral blood mononuclear cells, taken after pregnancy. The sequence came from a female donor in good health, enrolled as a control in a pregnancy study. The V gene is TRBV7-2, the J gene TRBJ1-2, with D perhaps TRBD1 (5 bases). CDR3: CASSVVVTDYGYTF. The CDR3 coding sequence is TGTGCCAGCAGCGTAGTGGTGACAGACTATGGCTACACCTTC.